This entry lists 10 T cell receptor beta chains sequenced from one sample in a study of T cells expressing NK-cell markers. TCRdb reanalyzed the 5' RACE reads and collapses them to one entry per CDR3 protein, without DNA. The sample includes about 140,000 distinct CDR3 sequences. Sequenced: blood T cells: a sorted CD56 or NKG2C T cell subset, CD4+ or CD8+ T cells, or bulk PBMC T cells (not recorded which). Receptors were obtained from a man aged 18-30 years in good health.

The gene calls are TRBV12-3 or TRBV12-4 and TRBJ1-1; checking the TCRdb D call of TRBD1 is not possible without DNA. This CDR3 region has 14 residues. The chain's CDR3 is CASSRENMNTEAFF.

The rearrangement joins TRBV27 to TRBJ2-7; TCRdb reports TRBD1, a call that lacks DNA to check it against. CDR1 is MNHEY, CDR2 SMNVEV, per germline (reference sequence). The CDR3 loop spans 14 amino acids. The CDR3 protein is CASSLINRAYEQYF.

This chain connects TRBV28 to TRBJ2-5; TCRdb proposes TRBD1, but this gene call is untestable without DNA. The CDR3 consists of 15 residues. Germline CDR1 reads MDHEN; CDR2 reads SYDVKM. This CDR3 reads CASSLIREVQETQYF.

The chain employs TRBV13 and TRBJ2-7. The CDR3 is 12 residues long. CDR1 is PRHDT and CDR2 is FYEKMQ in the germline V gene (reference sequence). CDR3 sequence: CASGLGSNEQYF.

CDR3: CASSLSGTIPSPGELFF. The chain uses TRBV27 and TRBJ2-2; TCRdb calls TRBD2, which cannot be checked without DNA. The CDR3 totals 17 residues. The germline V gene encodes CDR1 MNHEY and CDR2 SMNVEV (reference sequence).

The V and J genes are TRBV5-1 and TRBJ2-1; TCRdb's D call, TRBD2, is unchecked because there is no DNA. This CDR3 contains 15 residues. Germline CDR1 is SGHRS and CDR2 is YFSETQ. The CDR3 sequence is CASRLAANSYNEQFF.

The V gene is TRBV5-6, the J gene TRBJ1-1. The CDR3 is 17 amino acids. The germline V gene encodes CDR1 SGHDT and CDR2 YYEEEE. The CDR3 sequence is CASSPGPSGLMNTEAFF.

J is TRBJ1-2 and V is TRBV4-1; TCRdb returns TRBD1, unconfirmable since there is no DNA. Germline CDR1 MGHRA, CDR2 YSYEKL. This CDR3 region has 14 residues. The CDR3 here is CASSPLGGNYGYTF.

This sequence joins TRBV19 and TRBJ1-3; TCRdb's D call of TRBD1 is untestable without DNA. Looked up from germline, CDR1 is LNHDA and CDR2 is SQIVND (reference sequence). The CDR3 contains 19 residues. The chain's CDR3 is CASSIAARRQRFSGNTIYF. Supplemented by reference TRBV19 and TRBJ1-3, the full variable domain reads DGGITQSPKYLFRKEGQNVTLSCEQNLNHDAMYWYRQDPGQGLRLIYYSQIVNDFQKGDIAEGYSVSREKKESFPLTVTSAQKNPTAFYLCASSIAARRQRFSGNTIYFGEGSWLTVV.

This chain links TRBV19 with TRBJ2-3; the D call from TCRdb, TRBD1, cannot be confirmed without DNA. The germline gives CDR1 LNHDA, CDR2 SQIVND (reference sequence). The CDR3 extends over 12 amino acids. CDR3 sequence reads: CASSQGWDTQYF.